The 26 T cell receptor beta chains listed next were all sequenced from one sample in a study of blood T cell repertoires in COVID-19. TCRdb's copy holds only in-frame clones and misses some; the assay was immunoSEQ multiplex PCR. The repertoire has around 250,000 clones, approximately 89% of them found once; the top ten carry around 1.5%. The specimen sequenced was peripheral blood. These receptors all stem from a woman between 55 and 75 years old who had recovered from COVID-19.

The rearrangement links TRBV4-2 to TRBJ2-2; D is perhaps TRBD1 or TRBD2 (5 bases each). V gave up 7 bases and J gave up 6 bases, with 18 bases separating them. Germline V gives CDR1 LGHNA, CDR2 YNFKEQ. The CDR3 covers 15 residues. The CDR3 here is CASTGPISGPGELFF. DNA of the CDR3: TGTGCCAGCACGGGGCCTATATCGGGCCCCGGGGAGCTGTTTTTT.

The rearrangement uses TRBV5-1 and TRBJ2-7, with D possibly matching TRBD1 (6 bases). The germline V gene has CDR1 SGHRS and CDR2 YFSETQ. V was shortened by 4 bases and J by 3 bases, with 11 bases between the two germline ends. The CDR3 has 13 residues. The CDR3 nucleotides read TGCGCCAGCAGCCCGCGGACAGACTACGAGCAGTACTTC. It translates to CASSPRTDYEQYF.

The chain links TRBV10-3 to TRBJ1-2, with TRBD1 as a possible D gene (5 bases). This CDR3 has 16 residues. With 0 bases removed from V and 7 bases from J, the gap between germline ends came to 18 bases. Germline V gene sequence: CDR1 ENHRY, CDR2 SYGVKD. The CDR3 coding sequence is TGTGCCATCAGTGAGTCGCTCGGAGGAGGGGCTCCTGGCTACACCTTC. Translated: CAISESLGGGAPGYTF.

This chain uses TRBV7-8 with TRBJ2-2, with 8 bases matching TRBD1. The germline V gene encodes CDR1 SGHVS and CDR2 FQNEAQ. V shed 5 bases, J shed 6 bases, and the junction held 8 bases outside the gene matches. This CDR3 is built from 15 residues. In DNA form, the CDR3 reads TGTGCCAGCAGCCCCCGGACAGGGAGGCCCGGGGAGCTGTTTTTT. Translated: CASSPRTGRPGELFF.

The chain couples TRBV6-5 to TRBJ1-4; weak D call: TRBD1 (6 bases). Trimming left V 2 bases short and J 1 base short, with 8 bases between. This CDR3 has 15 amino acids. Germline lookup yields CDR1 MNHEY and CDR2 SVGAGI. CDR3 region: CASSYTRGTNEKLFF. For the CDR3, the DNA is TGTGCCAGCAGTTACACCAGGGGAACTAATGAAAAACTGTTTTTT.

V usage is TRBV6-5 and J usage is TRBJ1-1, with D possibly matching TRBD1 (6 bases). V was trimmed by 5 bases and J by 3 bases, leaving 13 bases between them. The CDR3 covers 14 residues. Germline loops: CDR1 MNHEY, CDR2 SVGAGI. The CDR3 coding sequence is TGTGCCAGCAGTACGAGACAGGCATACACTGAAGCTTTCTTT. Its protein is CASSTRQAYTEAFF.

CDR3 protein: CASSYSFRGYEQYF. The CDR3 region has the DNA TGTGCCAGCAGTTACTCGTTCAGGGGCTACGAGCAGTACTTC. The chain couples TRBV6-2 or TRBV6-3 to TRBJ2-7; possibly TRBD1 for D (6 bases). The V gene lost 0 bases and the J gene lost 3 bases, with 9 bases spanning the gap. The CDR3 has 14 residues. Looked up from germline, CDR1 is MNHEY and CDR2 is SVGEGT.

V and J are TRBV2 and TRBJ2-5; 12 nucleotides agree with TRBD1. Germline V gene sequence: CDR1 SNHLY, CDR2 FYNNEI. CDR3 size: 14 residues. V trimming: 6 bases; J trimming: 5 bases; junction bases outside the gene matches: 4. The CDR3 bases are TGTGCCAGCAGGGGGACAGGGGGCTGGGAGACCCAGTACTTC. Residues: CASRGTGGWETQYF.

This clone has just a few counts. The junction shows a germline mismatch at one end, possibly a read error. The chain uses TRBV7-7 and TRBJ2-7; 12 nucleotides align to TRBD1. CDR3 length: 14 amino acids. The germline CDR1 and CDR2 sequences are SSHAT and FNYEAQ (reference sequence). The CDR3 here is CASSPGQGAGEQYF. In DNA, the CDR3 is TGTGCTAGCAGCCCGGGACAGGGGGCAGGAGAGCAGTACTTC.

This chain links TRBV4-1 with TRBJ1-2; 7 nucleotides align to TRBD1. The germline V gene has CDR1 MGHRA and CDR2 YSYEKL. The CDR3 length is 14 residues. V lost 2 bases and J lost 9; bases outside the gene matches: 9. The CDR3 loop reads CASSQTDRVNSYTF. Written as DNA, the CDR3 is TGCGCCAGCAGCCAAACCGACAGGGTAAATAGCTACACCTTC.

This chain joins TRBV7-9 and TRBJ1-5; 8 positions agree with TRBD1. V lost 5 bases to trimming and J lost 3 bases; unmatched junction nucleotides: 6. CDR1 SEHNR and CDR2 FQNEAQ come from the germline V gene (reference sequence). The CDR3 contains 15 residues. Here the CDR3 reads CASSPGTGLNQPQHF. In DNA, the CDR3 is TGTGCCAGCAGCCCTGGGACAGGCCTCAATCAGCCCCAGCATTTT.

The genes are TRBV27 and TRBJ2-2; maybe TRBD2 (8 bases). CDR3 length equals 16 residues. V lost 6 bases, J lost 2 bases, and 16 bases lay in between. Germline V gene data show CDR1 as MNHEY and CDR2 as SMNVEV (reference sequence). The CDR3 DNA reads TGTGCCAGCAGGAGGGGGCTAGCGGGTAACACCGGGGAGCTGTTTTTT. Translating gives CASRRGLAGNTGELFF.

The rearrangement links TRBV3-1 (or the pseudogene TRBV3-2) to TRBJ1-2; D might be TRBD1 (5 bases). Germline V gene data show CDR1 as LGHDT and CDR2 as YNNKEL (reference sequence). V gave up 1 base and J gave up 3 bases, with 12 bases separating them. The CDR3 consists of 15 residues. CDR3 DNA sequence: TGTGCCAGCAGCCAAGTGGGGGGAAGGTACTATGGCTACACCTTC. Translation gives CASSQVGGRYYGYTF.

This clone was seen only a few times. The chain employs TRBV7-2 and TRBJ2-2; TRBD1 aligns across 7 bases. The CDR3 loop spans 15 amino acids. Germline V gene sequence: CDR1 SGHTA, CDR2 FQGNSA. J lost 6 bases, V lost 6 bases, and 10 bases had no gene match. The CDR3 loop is CASSIQGLVAGELFF. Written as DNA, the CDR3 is TGTGCCAGCAGTATACAGGGGTTGGTTGCCGGGGAGCTGTTTTTT.

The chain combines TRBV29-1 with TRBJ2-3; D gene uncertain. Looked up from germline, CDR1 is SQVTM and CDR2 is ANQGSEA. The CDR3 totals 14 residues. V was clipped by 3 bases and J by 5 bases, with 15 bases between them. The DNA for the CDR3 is TGCAGCGTTGACGTTGGTGTAGCACAAGATACGCAGTATTTT. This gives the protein CSVDVGVAQDTQYF.

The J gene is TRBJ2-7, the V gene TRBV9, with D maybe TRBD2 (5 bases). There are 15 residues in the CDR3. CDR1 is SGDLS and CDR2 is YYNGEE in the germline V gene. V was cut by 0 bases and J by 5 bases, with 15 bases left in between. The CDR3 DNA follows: TGTGCCAGCAGCGTAGAAATGGGAGAAGGCCACGAGCAGTACTTC. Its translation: CASSVEMGEGHEQYF.

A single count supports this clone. CDR3: CASSSGAYEQYF. CDR3 nucleotides: TGTGCCAGCAGCTCCGGTGCCTACGAGCAGTACTTC. The chain joins TRBV7-2 to TRBJ2-7; no reliable D call. Looked up from germline, CDR1 is SGHTA and CDR2 is FQGNSA. There are 12 residues in the CDR3. The ends were cut back, 4 bases at V and 2 bases at J, with 6 bases in the middle. The full variable domain, rest sourced from reference TRBV7-2 and TRBJ2-7, is GAGVSQSPSNKVTEKGKDVELRCDPISGHTALYWYRQSLGQGLEFLIYFQGNSAPDKSGLPSDRFSAERTGGSVSTLTIQRTQQEDSAVYLCASSSGAYEQYFGPGTRLTVT.

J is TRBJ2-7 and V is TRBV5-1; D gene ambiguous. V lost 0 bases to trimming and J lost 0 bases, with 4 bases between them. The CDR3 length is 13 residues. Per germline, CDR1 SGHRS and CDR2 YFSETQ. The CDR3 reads CASSLELSYEQYF. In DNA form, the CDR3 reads TGCGCCAGCAGCTTGGAGCTCTCCTACGAGCAGTACTTC. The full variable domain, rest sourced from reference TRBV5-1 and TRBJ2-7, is KAGVTQTPRYLIKTRGQQVTLSCSPISGHRSVSWYQQTPGQGLQFLFEYFSETQRNKGNFPGRFSGRQFSNSRSEMNVSTLELGDSALYLCASSLELSYEQYFGPGTRLTVT.

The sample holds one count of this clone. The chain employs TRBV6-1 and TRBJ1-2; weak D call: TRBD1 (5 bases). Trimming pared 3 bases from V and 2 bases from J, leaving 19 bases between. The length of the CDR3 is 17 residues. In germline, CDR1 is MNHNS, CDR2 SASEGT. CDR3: CASSDRQGAGTNYGYTF. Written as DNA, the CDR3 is TGTGCCAGCAGTGACCGACAAGGGGCAGGCACGAACTATGGCTACACCTTC.

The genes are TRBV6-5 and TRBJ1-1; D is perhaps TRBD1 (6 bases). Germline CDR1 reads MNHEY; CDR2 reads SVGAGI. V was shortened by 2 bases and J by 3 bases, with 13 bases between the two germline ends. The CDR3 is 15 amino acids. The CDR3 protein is CASSYAGESHTEAFF. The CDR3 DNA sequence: TGTGCCAGCAGTTACGCAGGGGAGAGCCACACTGAAGCTTTCTTT.

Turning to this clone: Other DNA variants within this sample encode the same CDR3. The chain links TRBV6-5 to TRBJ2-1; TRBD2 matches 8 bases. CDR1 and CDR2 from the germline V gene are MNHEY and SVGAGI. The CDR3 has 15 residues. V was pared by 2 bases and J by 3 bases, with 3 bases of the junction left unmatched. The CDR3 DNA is TGTGCCAGCAGTTACCTGGCGGGGGGCTACAATGAGCAGTTCTTC. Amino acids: CASSYLAGGYNEQFF.

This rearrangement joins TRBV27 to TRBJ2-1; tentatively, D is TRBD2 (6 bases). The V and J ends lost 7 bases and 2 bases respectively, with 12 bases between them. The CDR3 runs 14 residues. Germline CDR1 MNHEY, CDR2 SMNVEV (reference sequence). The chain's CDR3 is CASTGTRTYNEQFF. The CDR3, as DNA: TGTGCCAGCACCGGGACTCGTACCTACAATGAGCAGTTCTTC.

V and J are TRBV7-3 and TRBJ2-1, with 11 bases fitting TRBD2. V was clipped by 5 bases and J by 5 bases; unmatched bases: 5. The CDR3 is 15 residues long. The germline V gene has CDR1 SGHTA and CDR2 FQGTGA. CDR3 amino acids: CASSLRLAGNNEQFF. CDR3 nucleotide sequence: TGTGCCAGCAGCCTAAGACTAGCGGGGAACAATGAGCAGTTCTTC.

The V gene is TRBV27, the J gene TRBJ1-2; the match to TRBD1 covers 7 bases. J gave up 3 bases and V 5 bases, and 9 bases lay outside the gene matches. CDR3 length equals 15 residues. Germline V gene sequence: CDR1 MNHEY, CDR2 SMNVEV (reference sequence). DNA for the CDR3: TGTGCCAGCAGTAACCAGGGGGACGTCGACTATGGCTACACCTTC. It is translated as CASSNQGDVDYGYTF.

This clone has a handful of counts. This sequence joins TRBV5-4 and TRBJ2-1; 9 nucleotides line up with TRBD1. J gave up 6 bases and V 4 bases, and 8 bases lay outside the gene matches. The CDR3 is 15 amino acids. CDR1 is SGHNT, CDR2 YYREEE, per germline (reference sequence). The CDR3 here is CASSPPGQGGNEQFF. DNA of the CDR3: TGTGCCAGCAGCCCACCGGGACAGGGCGGCAATGAGCAGTTCTTC.

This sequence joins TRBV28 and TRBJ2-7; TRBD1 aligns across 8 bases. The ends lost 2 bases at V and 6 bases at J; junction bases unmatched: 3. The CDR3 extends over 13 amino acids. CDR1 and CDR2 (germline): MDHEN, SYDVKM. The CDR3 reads CASSLPDRGEQYF. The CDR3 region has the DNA TGTGCCAGCAGTTTACCTGACAGGGGCGAGCAGTACTTC. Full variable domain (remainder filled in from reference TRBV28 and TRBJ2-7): DVKVTQSSRYLVKRTGEKVFLECVQDMDHENMFWYRQDPGLGLRLIYFSYDVKMKEKGDIPEGYSVSREKKERFSLILESASTNQTSMYLCASSLPDRGEQYFGPGTRLTVT.